This is a list of T cell receptor beta chains from one sample in a study of T cell changes during pregnancy in multiple sclerosis. The repertoire was sequenced with immunoSEQ multiplex PCR; TCRdb's copy has only in-frame clones and lacks some. The sample lists 30,000 to 40,000 clones; roughly 89% were seen once. This specimen consisted of CD8+ T cells from peripheral blood mononuclear cells, obtained in the second trimester of pregnancy. The receptors stem from a female donor with multiple sclerosis, enrolled in a pregnancy study. Each CDR3 is given with its conserved first and last residue. The order of the fields is J gene, V gene, clone size, D gene, CDR3 DNA, CDR3 protein. The D gene is left open where the match is weak. A row's size may be missing; if present it is once, few, many or a size class.

J gene: TRBJ1-1
V gene: TRBV4-1
clone size: -
D gene: -
CDR3 DNA: TGCGCCAGCAGCCAAGAATACTCGGGTGAAGCTTTCTTT
CDR3 protein: CASSQEYSGEAFF

J gene: TRBJ2-5
V gene: TRBV6-1
clone size: once
D gene: TRBD1
CDR3 DNA: TGTGCCAGCAGGCCTCCGGGACAGGGGCGAGAGACCCAGTACTTC
CDR3 protein: CASRPPGQGRETQYF

J gene: TRBJ2-4
V gene: TRBV6-1
clone size: once
D gene: -
CDR3 DNA: TGTGCCAGCATGGCACATCTAGCCAAAAACATTCAGTACTTC
CDR3 protein: CASMAHLAKNIQYF

J gene: TRBJ1-1
V gene: TRBV9
clone size: once
D gene: TRBD1
CDR3 DNA: TGTGCCAGCAGCGTAGAACCCCGGACAGGGGTCGGGTTGAGGGCTTTCTTT
CDR3 protein: CASSVEPRTGVGLRAFF

J gene: TRBJ1-5
V gene: TRBV6-1
clone size: -
D gene: -
CDR3 DNA: TGTGCCAGCAGTGACCCTACCTGGCCCCAGCATTTT
CDR3 protein: CASSDPTWPQHF

J gene: TRBJ2-1
V gene: TRBV11-2
clone size: once
D gene: -
CDR3 DNA: TGTGCCAGCAGCTCCGAAGGACTGGCGGTCGATGAGCAGTTCTTC
CDR3 protein: CASSSEGLAVDEQFF

J gene: TRBJ2-3
V gene: TRBV7-9
clone size: -
D gene: TRBD2
CDR3 DNA: TGTGCCAGCAGCTTGTCGGGAGCGGGGGCAGATACGCAGTATTTT
CDR3 protein: CASSLSGAGADTQYF

J gene: TRBJ2-1
V gene: TRBV28
clone size: -
D gene: TRBD2
CDR3 DNA: TGTGCCAGCAGTTTCGAAGCGGGAGAGATATACAATGAGCAGTTCTTC
CDR3 protein: CASSFEAGEIYNEQFF

J gene: TRBJ2-7
V gene: TRBV11-2
clone size: -
D gene: -
CDR3 DNA: TGTGCCAGCAGCTTAAATCGCCCGGGCCAGGGAACATCCTACGAGCAGTACTTC
CDR3 protein: CASSLNRPGQGTSYEQYF

J gene: TRBJ2-1
V gene: TRBV9
clone size: -
D gene: TRBD2
CDR3 DNA: TGTGCCAGCAGCGTCGGGACTAGTATAAACAATGAGCAGTTCTTC
CDR3 protein: CASSVGTSINNEQFF

J gene: TRBJ1-3
V gene: TRBV28
clone size: -
D gene: TRBD1
CDR3 DNA: TGTGCCAGCAGGCGGGGACAGGGGTTTGGAAACACCATATATTTT
CDR3 protein: CASRRGQGFGNTIYF

J gene: TRBJ2-1
V gene: TRBV11-2
clone size: -
D gene: -
CDR3 DNA: TGTGCCAGCAGCCCCGGGACTCTTGAGCAGTTCTTC
CDR3 protein: CASSPGTLEQFF

J gene: TRBJ2-2
V gene: TRBV28
clone size: -
D gene: -
CDR3 DNA: TGTGCCAGCAGTTTATCCGGGACTTCTTACACCGGGGAGCTGTTTTTT
CDR3 protein: CASSLSGTSYTGELFF

J gene: TRBJ2-3
V gene: TRBV5-4
clone size: -
D gene: TRBD1
CDR3 DNA: TGTGCCAGCAGCTTGGACAGGGGTGAAGATACGCAGTATTTT
CDR3 protein: CASSLDRGEDTQYF

J gene: TRBJ2-3
V gene: TRBV7-9
clone size: few
D gene: -
CDR3 DNA: TGTGCCAGCAAACTGTTCAACACAGATACGCAGTATTTT
CDR3 protein: CASKLFNTDTQYF

J gene: TRBJ1-5
V gene: TRBV27
clone size: -
D gene: TRBD1
CDR3 DNA: TGTGCCAGCAGTTCCGGACAGGGAAGGGAGCCCCAGCATTTT
CDR3 protein: CASSSGQGREPQHF

J gene: TRBJ2-1
V gene: TRBV27
clone size: -
D gene: TRBD1
CDR3 DNA: TGTGCCAGCAGTCGCCAGGGGGATTACAATGAGCAGTTCTTC
CDR3 protein: CASSRQGDYNEQFF

J gene: TRBJ2-2
V gene: TRBV27
clone size: once
D gene: -
CDR3 DNA: TGTGCCAGCAGTTATGGGAGAAACACCGGGGAGCTGTTTTTT
CDR3 protein: CASSYGRNTGELFF

J gene: TRBJ2-7
V gene: TRBV5-6
clone size: -
D gene: TRBD1
CDR3 DNA: TGTGCCAGCAGCTTGAGTCTTGGGACAGGGCTGGTCGAGCAGTACTTC
CDR3 protein: CASSLSLGTGLVEQYF

J gene: TRBJ1-1
V gene: TRBV7-8
clone size: -
D gene: TRBD1
CDR3 DNA: TGTGCCAGCAGCTCGCCCCGGGACAGGGGGAACACTGAAGCTTTCTTT
CDR3 protein: CASSSPRDRGNTEAFF

J gene: TRBJ2-3
V gene: TRBV9
clone size: -
D gene: -
CDR3 DNA: TGTGCCAGCAGCGTAGAGCCAGGAGGAGGCGATACGCAGTATTTT
CDR3 protein: CASSVEPGGGDTQYF

J gene: TRBJ2-1
V gene: TRBV7-9
clone size: -
D gene: -
CDR3 DNA: TGTGCCAGCAGCTCAAGGACTCTTAGCGATGAGCAGTTCTTC
CDR3 protein: CASSSRTLSDEQFF

J gene: TRBJ2-5
V gene: TRBV15
clone size: -
D gene: -
CDR3 DNA: TGTGCCACCAGCAGAACTCCTGGGGGGGCAGGGGAGACCCAGTACTTC
CDR3 protein: CATSRTPGGAGETQYF

J gene: TRBJ1-2
V gene: TRBV13
clone size: -
D gene: TRBD1
CDR3 DNA: TGTGCCAGCAGCGGTAGACGGGGACAGAGCTATGGCTACACCTTC
CDR3 protein: CASSGRRGQSYGYTF

J gene: TRBJ1-2
V gene: TRBV29-1
clone size: -
D gene: -
CDR3 DNA: TGCAGCGTTGATCTAAGGACAGACTATGGCTACACCTTC
CDR3 protein: CSVDLRTDYGYTF

J gene: TRBJ2-1
V gene: TRBV28
clone size: -
D gene: -
CDR3 DNA: TGTGCCAGCAGTTCGACAGGCGATGAGCAGTTCTTC
CDR3 protein: CASSSTGDEQFF

J gene: TRBJ2-1
V gene: TRBV7-8
clone size: -
D gene: TRBD2
CDR3 DNA: TGTGCCAGCAGCTTAGGCACTAGCGGGGGCTACAATGAGCAGTTCTTC
CDR3 protein: CASSLGTSGGYNEQFF

J gene: TRBJ2-7
V gene: TRBV5-3
clone size: -
D gene: TRBD2
CDR3 DNA: TGTGCCAGAAGCTTGCGGGGAGGGGCAACGTCTTACTACGAGCAGTACTTC
CDR3 protein: CARSLRGGATSYYEQYF

J gene: TRBJ2-7
V gene: TRBV27
clone size: -
D gene: TRBD1
CDR3 DNA: TGTGCCAGCAGTTTATCGATCGTCAGGGGGCGCGACGAGCAGTACTTC
CDR3 protein: CASSLSIVRGRDEQYF

J gene: TRBJ2-5
V gene: TRBV7-9
clone size: once
D gene: TRBD1
CDR3 DNA: TGTGCCAGCAGCCCCCCGGACAGGAGCCGGGAGACCCAGTACTTC
CDR3 protein: CASSPPDRSRETQYF

J gene: TRBJ2-6
V gene: TRBV10-3
clone size: -
D gene: TRBD2
CDR3 DNA: TGTGCCATCAGTGATCCCCCGTCGGCTAGCGGGGGGACACTCTCTGGGGCCAACGTCCTGACTTTC
CDR3 protein: CAISDPPSASGGTLSGANVLTF

J gene: TRBJ1-3
V gene: TRBV7-9
clone size: -
D gene: TRBD1
CDR3 DNA: TGTGCCAGCAGCCTCACCGGGACAGGGGAAAACACCATATATTTT
CDR3 protein: CASSLTGTGENTIYF

J gene: TRBJ1-4
V gene: TRBV6-5
clone size: -
D gene: -
CDR3 DNA: TGTGCCAGCAGTTACGGAGGAGGTGAAAAACTGTTTTTT
CDR3 protein: CASSYGGGEKLFF

J gene: TRBJ2-1
V gene: TRBV27
clone size: -
D gene: -
CDR3 DNA: TGTGCCAGCAGTTTCGGCCGGGGGCAGTTCTTC
CDR3 protein: CASSFGRGQFF

J gene: TRBJ1-1
V gene: TRBV27
clone size: -
D gene: TRBD1
CDR3 DNA: TGTGCCAGCAGTTTCCGACAGGGGAACACTGAAGCTTTCTTT
CDR3 protein: CASSFRQGNTEAFF

J gene: TRBJ1-1
V gene: TRBV4-1
clone size: -
D gene: -
CDR3 DNA: TGCGCCAGCAGCCAAAGTGGTCCCAGGGACACTGAAGCTTTCTTT
CDR3 protein: CASSQSGPRDTEAFF

J gene: TRBJ2-4
V gene: TRBV18
clone size: -
D gene: TRBD2
CDR3 DNA: TGTGCCAGCTCACTATGGGAACTAGCGGGAGACGAGCTCAAAAACATTCAGTACTTC
CDR3 protein: CASSLWELAGDELKNIQYF

J gene: TRBJ2-1
V gene: TRBV7-3
clone size: once
D gene: TRBD1
CDR3 DNA: TGTGCCAGCAGCGCGGGACAGGGGGCTAGGAATGAGCAGTTCTTC
CDR3 protein: CASSAGQGARNEQFF

J gene: TRBJ2-7
V gene: TRBV5-4
clone size: once
D gene: TRBD2
CDR3 DNA: TGTGCCAGCACCGAGAGCGGGGCTGGACCCTACGAGCAGTACTTC
CDR3 protein: CASTESGAGPYEQYF

J gene: TRBJ2-1
V gene: TRBV13
clone size: -
D gene: -
CDR3 DNA: TGTGCCAGCAGCCGCCGCGGGAATGAGCAGTTCTTC
CDR3 protein: CASSRRGNEQFF

J gene: TRBJ1-1
V gene: TRBV6-5
clone size: -
D gene: -
CDR3 DNA: TGTGCCAGCAGTTGGCTAGGGGCAGGGAACACTGAAGCTTTCTTT
CDR3 protein: CASSWLGAGNTEAFF

J gene: TRBJ2-2
V gene: TRBV11-1
clone size: -
D gene: TRBD2
CDR3 DNA: TGTGCCAGCAGCCTCATAGCGGGAAGTACCGGGGAGCTGTTTTTT
CDR3 protein: CASSLIAGSTGELFF

J gene: TRBJ1-2
V gene: TRBV4-2
clone size: -
D gene: TRBD1
CDR3 DNA: TGTGCCAGCAGCCAAGGGAGGGACAGCCTTATGGGCTACACCTTC
CDR3 protein: CASSQGRDSLMGYTF